This T cell receptor (beta chain) was retrieved from a study of CD8 T cells in ankylosing spondylitis. Study-level results: Apparently characteristic of ankylosing spondylitis blood was a TCR beta motif (eight highly homologous variants).

This CDR3 region has 15 residues. A note on this clonotype: Its antigen is as yet unknown.

Using its own MiXCR run on the 5' RACE reads, TCRdb lists one record per CDR3 protein. The data show 50,000 or so distinct CDR3 sequences, 7.4% seen once. This TCR derives from a female donor with ankylosing spondylitis or in good health (not recorded which). The sequencing input was blood, either unsorted or a sorted T cell fraction (not recorded which). J is TRBJ1-5 and V is TRBV12-2. TRBV12-2 is an annotated pseudogene. DNA for the CDR3: TGTGCAAGTCGCCCAAGGCGGTCAGCGAATCAGCCCCAGCATTTT. It codes for CASRPRRSANQPQHF.